Listed below are T cell receptor beta chains from one sample, sequenced in a study of shared clonotypes between healthy human individuals. Clones were sequenced by immunoSEQ multiplex PCR, and TCRdb holds only the in-frame ones, with some missing. The data contain approximately 2,200,000 clones, approximately 94% of them singletons. Sequenced input: naive CD8+ T cells from PBMCs. All receptors derive from a man between 18 and 29 years old in good health. Some clones in this sample may be carry-over from other donors' samples. CDR3s include the opening cysteine and the closing phenylalanine or tryptophan. The order of the fields is J gene, clone size, D gene, V gene, CDR3 length, CDR3 protein, CDR3 DNA. D genes are given only for firm matches. Expanded clones are given a class, and other clones once, few, many or no size at all.

j_gene: TRBJ2-1
abundance: -
d_gene: TRBD2
v_gene: TRBV9
len: 15
CDR3aa: CASSLSGSSYNEQFF
CDR3nt: TGTGCCAGCAGCCTTAGCGGGAGCTCCTACAATGAGCAGTTCTTC

j_gene: TRBJ2-2
abundance: -
d_gene: -
v_gene: TRBV27
len: 13
CDR3aa: CFAGRHSTGELFF
CDR3nt: TGCTTCGCGGGGCGGCATTCCACCGGGGAGCTGTTTTTT

j_gene: TRBJ2-7
abundance: -
d_gene: -
v_gene: TRBV25-1
len: 14
CDR3aa: CASSESNRVYEQYF
CDR3nt: TGTGCCAGCAGTGAATCGAACAGGGTCTACGAGCAGTACTTC

j_gene: TRBJ1-1
abundance: -
d_gene: -
v_gene: TRBV28
len: 13
CDR3aa: CASSFSRWTEAFF
CDR3nt: TGTGCCAGCAGTTTTTCCCGCTGGACTGAAGCTTTCTTT

j_gene: TRBJ2-7
abundance: -
d_gene: TRBD2
v_gene: TRBV7-9
len: 15
CDR3aa: CASSLGSSGSYEQYF
CDR3nt: TGTGCCAGCAGCTTAGGTTCTAGCGGGAGTTACGAGCAGTACTTC

j_gene: TRBJ2-1
abundance: -
d_gene: TRBD1
v_gene: TRBV29-1
len: 13
CDR3aa: CSARDRGDNEQFF
CDR3nt: TGCAGCGCGCGGGACAGGGGAGACAATGAGCAGTTCTTC

j_gene: TRBJ2-1
abundance: -
d_gene: TRBD2
v_gene: TRBV5-4
len: 15
CDR3aa: CASNRLAAAYNEQFF
CDR3nt: TGTGCCAGCAACCGACTAGCGGCCGCCTACAATGAGCAGTTCTTC

j_gene: TRBJ2-2
abundance: -
d_gene: -
v_gene: TRBV7-9
len: 18
CDR3aa: CASTQLRGRTLNTGELFF
CDR3nt: TGTGCCAGCACCCAATTACGGGGGAGGACACTGAACACCGGGGAGCTGTTTTTT

j_gene: TRBJ2-5
abundance: -
d_gene: TRBD2
v_gene: TRBV18
len: 17
CDR3aa: CASSPPTLAATQETQYF
CDR3nt: TGTGCCAGCTCACCACCGACCCTAGCGGCCACTCAAGAGACCCAGTACTTC

j_gene: TRBJ2-1
abundance: -
d_gene: -
v_gene: TRBV6-6
len: 13
CDR3aa: CASSSGVYGEQFF
CDR3nt: TGTGCCAGCAGCTCAGGGGTTTACGGTGAGCAGTTCTTC

j_gene: TRBJ2-5
abundance: -
d_gene: -
v_gene: TRBV27
len: 18
CDR3aa: CASSSLDMMGANAETQYF
CDR3nt: TGTGCCAGCAGTTCCCTCGACATGATGGGGGCCAATGCGGAGACCCAGTACTTC

j_gene: TRBJ2-3
abundance: -
d_gene: TRBD1
v_gene: TRBV28
len: 14
CDR3aa: CASRRDRVTDTQYF
CDR3nt: TGTGCCAGCAGAAGGGACAGGGTTACAGATACGCAGTATTTT

j_gene: TRBJ1-1
abundance: -
d_gene: -
v_gene: TRBV19
len: 11
CDR3aa: CASVDGTEAFF
CDR3nt: TGTGCCAGCGTGGACGGGACTGAAGCTTTCTTT

j_gene: TRBJ2-1
abundance: -
d_gene: TRBD2
v_gene: TRBV4-3
len: 18
CDR3aa: CASSQMGSGTSGMYEQFF
CDR3nt: TGCGCCAGCAGCCAGATGGGTTCCGGGACTAGCGGGATGTATGAGCAGTTCTTC

j_gene: TRBJ2-1
abundance: -
d_gene: -
v_gene: TRBV9
len: 21
CDR3aa: CASSVAVGQGHGGSVGNEQFF
CDR3nt: TGTGCCAGCAGCGTAGCCGTTGGACAGGGTCACGGCGGGAGTGTCGGCAATGAGCAGTTCTTC

j_gene: TRBJ2-2
abundance: -
d_gene: -
v_gene: TRBV7-8
len: 15
CDR3aa: CASSLERGFTGELFF
CDR3nt: TGTGCCAGCAGCTTAGAGAGGGGATTCACCGGGGAGCTGTTTTTT

j_gene: TRBJ2-6
abundance: -
d_gene: -
v_gene: TRBV25-1
len: 16
CDR3aa: CASSEPGMGGANVLTF
CDR3nt: TGTGCCAGCAGTGAACCCGGGATGGGGGGGGCCAACGTCCTGACTTTC

j_gene: TRBJ2-1
abundance: -
d_gene: TRBD2
v_gene: TRBV10-1
len: 15
CDR3aa: CASTSGTSGYNEQFF
CDR3nt: TGCGCCAGCACCTCCGGGACTAGCGGATACAATGAGCAGTTCTTC

j_gene: TRBJ1-2
abundance: -
d_gene: TRBD1
v_gene: TRBV6-1
len: 14
CDR3aa: CASYLQGQGYGYTF
CDR3nt: TGTGCCAGCTACCTACAGGGACAGGGGTATGGCTACACCTTC

j_gene: TRBJ2-1
abundance: few
d_gene: -
v_gene: TRBV27
len: 14
CDR3aa: CASSIAAGYNEQFF
CDR3nt: TGTGCCAGCAGTATCGCAGCGGGCTACAATGAGCAGTTCTTC

j_gene: TRBJ1-2
abundance: -
d_gene: TRBD1
v_gene: TRBV7-9
len: 14
CDR3aa: CASSDGTANYGYTF
CDR3nt: TGTGCCAGCAGCGATGGGACAGCTAACTATGGCTACACCTTC

j_gene: TRBJ2-7
abundance: -
d_gene: -
v_gene: TRBV7-6
len: 13
CDR3aa: CASSLRRTYEQYF
CDR3nt: TGTGCCAGCAGCTTAAGACGCACCTACGAGCAGTACTTC

j_gene: TRBJ1-1
abundance: -
d_gene: -
v_gene: TRBV5-6
len: 13
CDR3aa: CASSFNGNTEAFF
CDR3nt: TGTGCCAGCAGCTTCAATGGGAACACTGAAGCTTTCTTT

j_gene: TRBJ1-2
abundance: -
d_gene: -
v_gene: TRBV19
len: 11
CDR3aa: CASSKSRGYTF
CDR3nt: TGTGCCAGTTCTAAAAGTCGAGGCTACACCTTC

j_gene: TRBJ1-1
abundance: -
d_gene: -
v_gene: TRBV7-8
len: 14
CDR3aa: CASSLGREMGEAFF
CDR3nt: TGTGCCAGCAGCTTAGGTCGGGAAATGGGTGAAGCTTTCTTT

j_gene: TRBJ1-4
abundance: once
d_gene: TRBD1
v_gene: TRBV6-6
len: 15
CDR3aa: CASIFDRGTNEKLFF
CDR3nt: TGTGCCAGCATTTTTGACAGGGGAACTAATGAAAAACTGTTTTTT

j_gene: TRBJ1-2
abundance: once
d_gene: -
v_gene: TRBV4-1
len: 15
CDR3aa: CASSQPTGFYYGYTF
CDR3nt: TGCGCCAGCAGCCAACCAACAGGGTTTTACTATGGCTACACCTTC

j_gene: TRBJ2-4
abundance: -
d_gene: -
v_gene: TRBV4-2
len: 15
CDR3aa: CASSQGPGPTNIQYF
CDR3nt: TGTGCCAGCAGCCAAGGGCCCGGACCTACCAACATTCAGTACTTC

j_gene: TRBJ2-7
abundance: -
d_gene: -
v_gene: TRBV27
len: 12
CDR3aa: CASSLSGYEQYF
CDR3nt: TGTGCCAGCAGTTTAAGTGGCTACGAGCAGTACTTC

j_gene: TRBJ2-1
abundance: -
d_gene: TRBD2
v_gene: TRBV19
len: 16
CDR3aa: CASSVGLAGAYNEQFF
CDR3nt: TGTGCCAGTAGTGTGGGACTAGCGGGAGCTTACAATGAGCAGTTCTTC

j_gene: TRBJ1-1
abundance: -
d_gene: -
v_gene: TRBV5-1
len: 16
CDR3aa: CASSLVGWQGDTEAFF
CDR3nt: TGCGCCAGCAGCTTAGTTGGATGGCAGGGCGACACTGAAGCTTTCTTT

j_gene: TRBJ2-7
abundance: once
d_gene: -
v_gene: TRBV5-1
len: 12
CDR3aa: CASSPDGDEQYF
CDR3nt: TGCGCCAGCAGCCCCGACGGCGACGAGCAGTACTTC

j_gene: TRBJ2-2
abundance: -
d_gene: -
v_gene: TRBV15
len: 17
CDR3aa: CATSRGGEIINTGELFF
CDR3nt: TGTGCCACCAGCAGGGGGGGCGAAATAATCAACACCGGGGAGCTGTTTTTT

j_gene: TRBJ2-3
abundance: -
d_gene: -
v_gene: TRBV4-1
len: 18
CDR3aa: CASSQFPSPIHSTDTQYF
CDR3nt: TGCGCCAGCAGCCAATTCCCCAGTCCCATTCATAGCACAGATACGCAGTATTTT

j_gene: TRBJ2-3
abundance: -
d_gene: -
v_gene: TRBV10-3
len: 15
CDR3aa: CAISPSTAGTDTQYF
CDR3nt: TGTGCCATCAGTCCCTCTACGGCGGGCACAGATACGCAGTATTTT

j_gene: TRBJ2-3
abundance: -
d_gene: -
v_gene: TRBV6-5
len: 15
CDR3aa: CATRDGWGATDTQYF
CDR3nt: TGTGCCACCAGAGATGGGTGGGGGGCCACAGATACGCAGTATTTT

j_gene: TRBJ2-1
abundance: -
d_gene: TRBD2
v_gene: TRBV7-9
len: 15
CDR3aa: CASSSRLAGHNEQFF
CDR3nt: TGTGCCAGCAGCTCCCGACTAGCGGGGCACAATGAGCAGTTCTTC

j_gene: TRBJ2-2
abundance: once
d_gene: -
v_gene: TRBV28
len: 15
CDR3aa: CASSTRDSNTGELFF
CDR3nt: TGTGCCAGCAGTACGAGGGACTCGAACACCGGGGAGCTGTTTTTT

j_gene: TRBJ1-2
abundance: -
d_gene: -
v_gene: TRBV28
len: 15
CDR3aa: CASSFTVKWNYGYTF
CDR3nt: TGTGCCAGCAGTTTCACAGTAAAGTGGAACTATGGCTACACCTTC

j_gene: TRBJ1-1
abundance: -
d_gene: -
v_gene: TRBV29-1
len: 11
CDR3aa: CSAGVDTEAFF
CDR3nt: TGCAGCGCTGGAGTCGACACTGAAGCTTTCTTT

j_gene: TRBJ1-3
abundance: -
d_gene: -
v_gene: TRBV9
len: 15
CDR3aa: CASSVDGRPGNTIYF
CDR3nt: TGTGCCAGCAGCGTAGATGGCAGACCTGGAAACACCATATATTTT

j_gene: TRBJ2-1
abundance: -
d_gene: -
v_gene: TRBV28
len: 14
CDR3aa: CASTLAEFYNEQFF
CDR3nt: TGTGCCAGCACCCTGGCGGAGTTTTACAATGAGCAGTTCTTC

j_gene: TRBJ2-7
abundance: -
d_gene: -
v_gene: TRBV5-4
len: 14
CDR3aa: CASSSLDRGYEQYF
CDR3nt: TGTGCCAGCAGCTCTCTGGACCGCGGCTACGAGCAGTACTTC

j_gene: TRBJ2-7
abundance: -
d_gene: -
v_gene: TRBV11-2
len: 17
CDR3aa: CASSLDRSAGLIYEQYF
CDR3nt: TGTGCCAGCAGCTTAGACAGGTCGGCAGGGCTGATCTACGAGCAGTACTTC

j_gene: TRBJ2-2
abundance: -
d_gene: -
v_gene: TRBV10-1
len: 14
CDR3aa: CASSEGSVPGELFF
CDR3nt: TGCGCCAGCAGTGAGGGGTCAGTTCCCGGGGAGCTGTTTTTT

j_gene: TRBJ1-5
abundance: -
d_gene: -
v_gene: TRBV6-5
len: 15
CDR3aa: CASSYSTGDNQPQHF
CDR3nt: TGTGCCAGCAGTTACTCGACGGGGGACAATCAGCCCCAGCATTTT

j_gene: TRBJ2-7
abundance: -
d_gene: -
v_gene: TRBV5-4
len: 14
CDR3aa: CASSLERSDYEQYF
CDR3nt: TGTGCCAGCAGCTTGGAGCGGAGCGACTACGAGCAGTACTTC

j_gene: TRBJ1-1
abundance: -
d_gene: -
v_gene: TRBV7-8
len: 15
CDR3aa: CASSLAQGSNTEAFF
CDR3nt: TGTGCCAGCAGCTTAGCACAGGGCTCAAACACTGAAGCTTTCTTT

j_gene: TRBJ1-2
abundance: once
d_gene: -
v_gene: TRBV6-1
len: 13
CDR3aa: CASSDPYGVGYTF
CDR3nt: TGTGCCAGCAGTGACCCCTATGGGGTCGGCTACACCTTC

j_gene: TRBJ2-5
abundance: -
d_gene: -
v_gene: TRBV25-1
len: 16
CDR3aa: CASSRPPGPKGETQYF
CDR3nt: TGTGCCAGCAGCCGACCGCCGGGTCCTAAGGGGGAGACCCAGTACTTC

j_gene: TRBJ1-5
abundance: few
d_gene: -
v_gene: TRBV7-9
len: 14
CDR3aa: CASSLLGGNQPQHF
CDR3nt: TGTGCCAGCAGCCTGCTGGGGGGCAATCAGCCCCAGCATTTT

j_gene: TRBJ2-1
abundance: -
d_gene: -
v_gene: TRBV19
len: 14
CDR3aa: CASSVRGSYNEQFF
CDR3nt: TGTGCCAGTTCCGTCCGGGGCTCCTACAATGAGCAGTTCTTC

j_gene: TRBJ2-7
abundance: -
d_gene: TRBD2
v_gene: TRBV27
len: 14
CDR3aa: CASSLRTSVYEQYF
CDR3nt: TGTGCCAGCAGCCTGAGGACTAGCGTCTACGAGCAGTACTTC

j_gene: TRBJ2-5
abundance: -
d_gene: TRBD1
v_gene: TRBV6-5
len: 12
CDR3aa: CASSRDRMTQYF
CDR3nt: TGTGCCAGCAGTCGGGACAGGATGACCCAGTACTTC

j_gene: TRBJ2-2
abundance: -
d_gene: -
v_gene: TRBV21-1
len: 14
CDR3aa: CASSKAGVTGELFF
CDR3nt: TGTGCCAGCAGCAAAGCTGGGGTTACCGGGGAGCTGTTTTTT

j_gene: TRBJ1-2
abundance: -
d_gene: -
v_gene: TRBV7-6
len: 11
CDR3aa: CASSPGTGYTF
CDR3nt: TGTGCCAGCAGCCCCGGGACGGGCTACACCTTC